The present TCR beta chain was sequenced within a study of shared clonotypes between healthy human individuals. Study-level background: Donors had three CD4 naive, three CD4 memory, two CD8 naive and one CD8 memory plate apiece.

V was shortened by 2 bases and J by 0 bases, with 14 bases between the two germline ends. Germline CDR1 reads MGHRA; CDR2 reads YSYEKL. There are 17 residues in the CDR3. Study outcomes and limitations: The study generally estimated greater richness for naive than memory subsets.

In the case of this clone: The antigen is unknown.

The data were produced by immunoSEQ multiplex PCR, yet TCRdb's version contains in-frame clones alone and is incomplete. The top ten clones hold 0.13% of a sample with millions of clones, about 95% of them seen once. This clonotype was obtained from a man younger than 30 in good health. The sequenced sample consisted of naive CD4+ T cells sorted from blood. Subset indicated: CD45RA+ positively selected. The rearrangement joins TRBV4-1 to TRBJ2-1; no reliable D call. The CDR3 sequence: CASSQPTTESSYNEQFF. Written as DNA, the CDR3 is TGCGCCAGCAGCCAACCTACGACGGAAAGCTCCTACAATGAGCAGTTCTTC.